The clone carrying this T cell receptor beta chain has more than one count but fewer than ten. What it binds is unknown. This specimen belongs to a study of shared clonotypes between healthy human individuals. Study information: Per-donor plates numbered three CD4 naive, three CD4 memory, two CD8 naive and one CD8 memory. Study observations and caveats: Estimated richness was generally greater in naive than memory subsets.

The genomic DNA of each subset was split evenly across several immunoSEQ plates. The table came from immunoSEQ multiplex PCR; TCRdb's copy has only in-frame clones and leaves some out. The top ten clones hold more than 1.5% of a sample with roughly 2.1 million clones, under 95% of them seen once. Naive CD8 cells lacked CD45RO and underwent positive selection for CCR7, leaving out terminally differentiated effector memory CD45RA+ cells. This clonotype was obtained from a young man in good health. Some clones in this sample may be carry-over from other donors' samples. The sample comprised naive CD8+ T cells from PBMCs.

The CDR3 loop is CAWSAGTGNTEAFF. The DNA of the CDR3 is TGTGCCTGGAGTGCCGGGACAGGGAACACTGAAGCTTTCTTT. The chain couples TRBV30 to TRBJ1-1; 8 bases map to TRBD1. This CDR3 is built from 14 residues. Germline CDR1 reads GTSNPN; CDR2 reads SVGIG (reference sequence). V shed 1 base and J 1 base; nucleotides not matched to a gene: 2.